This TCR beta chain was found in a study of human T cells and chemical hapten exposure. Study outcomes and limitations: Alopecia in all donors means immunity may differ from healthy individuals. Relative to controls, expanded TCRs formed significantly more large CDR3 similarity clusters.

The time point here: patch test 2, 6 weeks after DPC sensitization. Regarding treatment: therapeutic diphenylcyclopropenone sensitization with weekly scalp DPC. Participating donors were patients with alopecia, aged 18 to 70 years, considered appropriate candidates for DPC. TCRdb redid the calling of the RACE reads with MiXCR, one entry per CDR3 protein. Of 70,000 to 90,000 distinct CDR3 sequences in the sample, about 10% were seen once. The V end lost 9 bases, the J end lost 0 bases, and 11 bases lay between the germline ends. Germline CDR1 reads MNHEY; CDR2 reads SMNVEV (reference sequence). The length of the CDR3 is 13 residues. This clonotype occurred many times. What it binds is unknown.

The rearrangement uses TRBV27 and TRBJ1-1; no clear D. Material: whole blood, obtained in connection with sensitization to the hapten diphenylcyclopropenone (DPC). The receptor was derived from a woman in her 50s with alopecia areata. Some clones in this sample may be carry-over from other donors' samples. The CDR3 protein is CASCHGVNTEAFF. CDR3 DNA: TGTGCCAGTTGTCATGGGGTGAACACTGAAGCTTTCTTT.